This T cell receptor beta chain was documented in a study of T cells in Graves' hyperthyroidism and ophthalmopathy. Details on this clonotype: What it binds is not known.

The study, taken as a whole, reports: In the blood, most expanded thyroid clonotypes above 0.001 appeared as well. A model of 13 V-J features distinguished ophthalmopathy from stable hyperthyroidism.

Exclusion of patients followed from uncontrolled infection, other autoimmune disease, pregnancy or lactation. The PBMCs were sourced from fresh peripheral blood (10 ml). TCR beta CDR3 region amplification was performed from RNA transcripts. The TCR CDR3 was amplified in a first-round RT-PCR using the HTBI primer set. TCRdb processed the multiplex PCR reads anew with MiXCR; each CDR3 protein has one entry. The data hold around 200,000 distinct CDR3 sequences, with 18% observed a single time. The V gene's germline CDR1 is DFQATT and CDR2 SNEGSKA (reference sequence). Trimming shortened V by 3 bases and J by 9 bases, and 9 bases separated the two germline ends. The CDR3 covers 12 residues.

This receptor was identified in a man aged 40-49 years with Graves' hyperthyroidism. The sample was blood. The V gene is TRBV20-1, the J gene TRBJ1-6; tentative D call: TRBD1 (5 bases). This CDR3 reads CSARTVGSPLHF. Here the CDR3 DNA reads TGCAGTGCTAGGACAGTCGGTTCACCCCTCCACTTT.